Included here is one T cell receptor (beta chain) sequence, with context. What it recognizes is unknown. Profiled with immunoSEQ multiplex PCR; TCRdb holds only in-frame clones, not every one. Among around 160,000 clones listed, 85% to 95% were seen once. These data belong to a study of T cell responses to AZD1222 COVID-19 vaccine. General study points: When two AZD1222 doses had been given, Spike-specific TCR breadth and depth rose. Along spike, vaccine-associated CD4 TCRs were found throughout, with dominance at 160-218 and 743-854.

The CDR3 totals 15 residues. V gave up 3 bases and J gave up 6 bases, with 15 bases separating them. Germline V CDR1 and CDR2: KGHSH, LQKENI. J is TRBJ1-5 and V is TRBV18; D might be TRBD1 (6 bases). This clonotype originated in an adult in good health. The sequencing here drew on peripheral blood, taken on day 0 of MenACWY control vaccination. CDR3 bases: TGTGCCAGCTCACCCGGGGTCAGGGGCGGTCAGCCCCAGCATTTT. It is translated as CASSPGVRGGQPQHF.